A selection of T cell receptor beta chains follows, all from one sample in a study of shared clonotypes between healthy human individuals. The repertoire was sequenced with immunoSEQ multiplex PCR; TCRdb's copy has only in-frame clones and lacks some. The sample lists about 1,800,000 clones; about 95% were seen once. The sequenced material came from naive CD8+ T cells sorted from blood. The source of these receptors is a man between 18 and 29 years old in good health. Both conserved end residues are part of each CDR3. Fields, in order: J gene, clone size, V gene, D gene, CDR3 protein, CDR3 DNA. A D gene is named only where the DNA matches it firmly. Rows give clone size only sometimes, using once, few, many, or a class for an expanded clone.

TRBJ2-7 | . | TRBV7-6 | TRBD1 | CASSLSGTGATYEQYF | TGTGCCAGCAGCTTATCGGGGACAGGGGCCACCTACGAGCAGTACTTC
TRBJ1-5 | . | TRBV15 | . | CATSEEGWQPQHF | TGTGCCACCAGCGAGGAAGGTTGGCAGCCCCAGCATTTT
TRBJ2-7 | . | TRBV4-1 | . | CASSPGGGSSYEQYF | TGCGCCAGCAGCCCCGGGGGCGGGAGCTCCTACGAGCAGTACTTC
TRBJ2-7 | . | TRBV10-3 | . | CATLHVSSSYEQYF | TGTGCCACCCTGCATGTCAGCAGCTCCTACGAGCAGTACTTC
TRBJ1-5 | . | TRBV6-1 | TRBD1 | CASSEGQGFYQPQHF | TGTGCCAGCAGTGAAGGACAGGGTTTTTATCAGCCCCAGCATTTT
TRBJ1-4 | . | TRBV2 | . | CASIDSPWSNEKLFF | TGTGCCAGCATTGACTCCCCTTGGTCTAATGAAAAACTGTTTTTT
TRBJ2-5 | . | TRBV29-1 | . | CSVEERAGGKTQYF | TGCAGCGTTGAAGAACGAGCAGGAGGAAAGACCCAGTACTTC
TRBJ2-7 | . | TRBV13 | . | CASSSLEQAGEQYF | TGTGCCAGCAGCTCCCTGGAACAGGCAGGGGAGCAGTACTTC
TRBJ2-4 | few | TRBV7-9 | . | CASSLPGVLENIQYF | TGTGCCAGCAGCCTCCCCGGGGTGCTAGAAAACATTCAGTACTTC
TRBJ2-7 | . | TRBV7-9 | . | CASSPPAYTYEQYF | TGTGCCAGCAGCCCCCCGGCGTATACCTACGAGCAGTACTTC
TRBJ2-1 | . | TRBV4-1 | TRBD2 | CASSQVGGSYNEQFF | TGCGCCAGCAGCCAAGTCGGCGGGAGTTACAATGAGCAGTTCTTC
TRBJ2-5 | . | TRBV6-6 | . | CASSYFRNPAETQYF | TGTGCCAGCAGTTACTTTCGGAACCCCGCGGAGACCCAGTACTTC
TRBJ1-6 | . | TRBV7-9 | . | CASSSQLQMGMSLHF | TGTGCCAGCAGCTCCCAACTGCAGATGGGAATGTCCCTCCACTTT
TRBJ2-1 | . | TRBV11-2 | . | CASSLGWGDEQFF | TGTGCCAGCAGCTTAGGATGGGGGGATGAGCAGTTCTTC
TRBJ2-1 | . | TRBV15 | . | CATSSGVSHEQFF | TGTGCCACCAGCAGCGGGGTTTCCCATGAGCAGTTCTTC
TRBJ2-2 | . | TRBV28 | . | CASRPYQGGTGELFF | TGTGCCAGCAGGCCCTATCAGGGAGGCACCGGGGAGCTGTTTTTT
TRBJ2-5 | . | TRBV6-1 | . | CASKDSFFYQETQYF | TGTGCCAGCAAGGACAGCTTTTTTTACCAAGAGACCCAGTACTTC
TRBJ2-2 | . | TRBV7-9 | TRBD1 | CASSLGTGATGELFF | TGTGCCAGCAGCTTAGGGACAGGGGCCACCGGGGAGCTGTTTTTT
TRBJ1-1 | . | TRBV13 | . | CASSLGGEGDTEAFF | TGTGCCAGCAGCTTAGGTGGAGAAGGGGACACTGAAGCTTTCTTT
TRBJ1-2 | . | TRBV6-1 | . | CASSEIGQGYGYTF | TGTGCCAGCAGTGAAATCGGCCAAGGGTATGGCTACACCTTC
TRBJ2-5 | . | TRBV29-1 | . | CSVVDTGATQYF | TGCAGCGTTGTAGATACGGGAGCGACCCAGTACTTC
TRBJ2-7 | . | TRBV11-2 | . | CASSLGTAYEQYF | TGTGCCAGCAGCTTAGGCACTGCCTACGAGCAGTACTTC
TRBJ1-5 | . | TRBV18 | TRBD1 | CASSLAGGDNQPQHF | TGTGCCAGCTCCTTGGCAGGGGGAGACAATCAGCCCCAGCATTTT
TRBJ1-2 | . | TRBV25-1 | TRBD1 | CASSEYGTGADGYTF | TGTGCCAGCAGTGAATACGGCACAGGGGCTGATGGCTACACCTTC
TRBJ2-1 | . | TRBV13 | . | CASSLGGVTSYNEQFF | TGTGCCAGCAGCTTAGGCGGGGTGACCTCCTACAATGAGCAGTTCTTC
TRBJ2-7 | . | TRBV29-1 | TRBD1 | CSVEEEGQESYEQYF | TGCAGCGTTGAAGAAGAGGGACAGGAATCCTACGAGCAGTACTTC
TRBJ2-7 | . | TRBV9 | . | CASSTDGYEQYF | TGTGCCAGCAGCACGGACGGCTACGAGCAGTACTTC
TRBJ1-5 | few | TRBV10-1 | . | CASSEGGQPQHF | TGCGCCAGCAGTGAGGGTGGTCAGCCCCAGCATTTT
TRBJ1-1 | . | TRBV5-1 | . | CASSTPPPARGGFGAFF | TGCGCCAGCAGCACTCCCCCCCCCGCGAGGGGAGGATTTGGAGCTTTCTTT
TRBJ2-5 | . | TRBV5-1 | . | CASSSPGASETQYF | TGCGCCAGCAGCTCGCCGGGAGCATCAGAGACCCAGTACTTC
TRBJ1-1 | . | TRBV6-1 | . | CASSEFGAAEAFF | TGTGCCAGCAGTGAATTCGGGGCTGCAGAAGCTTTCTTT
TRBJ2-5 | . | TRBV5-1 | . | CASILVPGETQYF | TGCGCCAGCATCCTGGTACCCGGGGAGACCCAGTACTTC
TRBJ1-2 | . | TRBV9 | . | CASTGWYGYTF | TGTGCCAGCACGGGCTGGTATGGCTACACCTTC
TRBJ2-3 | . | TRBV13 | . | CASSETNTDTQYF | TGTGCCAGCTCCGAGACTAATACAGATACGCAGTATTTT
TRBJ2-3 | . | TRBV11-2 | TRBD2 | CASSFLAGATDTQYF | TGTGCCAGCAGCTTCCTAGCGGGAGCAACAGATACGCAGTATTTT
TRBJ2-1 | . | TRBV6-5 | TRBD2 | CASSYGLAGLYNEQFF | TGTGCCAGCAGTTACGGGCTAGCGGGGTTATACAATGAGCAGTTCTTC